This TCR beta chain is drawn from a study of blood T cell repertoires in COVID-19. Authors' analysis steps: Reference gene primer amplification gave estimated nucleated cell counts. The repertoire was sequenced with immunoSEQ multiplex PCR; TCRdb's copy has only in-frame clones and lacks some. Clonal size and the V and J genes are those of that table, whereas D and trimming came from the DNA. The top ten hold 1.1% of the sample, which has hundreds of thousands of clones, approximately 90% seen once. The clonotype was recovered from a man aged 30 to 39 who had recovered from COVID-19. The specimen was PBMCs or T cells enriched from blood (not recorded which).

CDR3 bases: TGTGCCAGCAGCTTGTGGGTGCAGGCTGAAGCTTTCTTT. Translating gives CASSLWVQAEAFF. The chain links TRBV5-6 to TRBJ1-1, with D hard to call. Trimming removed 1 base at V and 6 bases at J, with 10 bases between. The length of the CDR3 is 13 residues. CDR1 and CDR2 from the germline V gene are SGHDT and YYEEEE.